One sample yielded the 29 T cell receptor beta chains listed below, sequenced in a study of beta chain features in type 1 diabetes. Expressed TCRB transcripts were sequenced, since all the RNA that had been isolated was reverse transcribed. The table came from immunoSEQ multiplex PCR; TCRdb's copy has only in-frame clones and leaves some out. The repertoire has under 800,000 clones, about 14% of them found once; the top ten carry about 0.087%. The sequenced sample consisted of naive CD4+ T cells from blood. These receptors were collected from a man aged 18 to 29 in good health.

The chain is built from TRBV5-4 and TRBJ2-1; 8 nucleotides agree with TRBD1. Germline CDR1 and CDR2: SGHNT and YYREEE (reference sequence). This CDR3 region has 15 residues. V gave up 5 bases and J gave up 1 base; unmatched junction bases: 5. The CDR3 loop is CASRPTGGSYNEQFF. Written as DNA, the CDR3 is TGTGCCAGCAGACCTACAGGGGGTTCCTACAATGAGCAGTTCTTC.

Only a few counts were recorded for this clone. Other DNA sequences of this sample code for an identical CDR3. CDR3 loop: CASSPGTGLYEQYF. CDR3 DNA sequence: TGTGCCAGCTCACCGGGGACAGGGTTATACGAGCAGTACTTC. This chain connects TRBV18 to TRBJ2-7; 9 bases fit TRBD1. V trimming: 3 bases; J trimming: 4 bases; junction bases outside the gene matches: 4. This CDR3 has 14 amino acids. Looked up from germline, CDR1 is KGHSH and CDR2 is LQKENI.

This clone was observed a handful of times. The V gene is TRBV19, the J gene TRBJ2-7; 9 bases align to TRBD2. The germline CDR1 and CDR2 sequences are LNHDA and SQIVND (reference sequence). J gave up 1 base and V 4 bases, and 5 bases lay outside the gene matches. The CDR3 has 15 amino acids. CDR3 coding DNA: TGTGCCAGTAGTAGAGCGGGAGGATCTTCCTACGAGCAGTACTTC. It specifies CASSRAGGSSYEQYF. The full variable domain, with the rest looked up from reference TRBV19 and TRBJ2-7, is DGGITQSPKYLFRKEGQNVTLSCEQNLNHDAMYWYRQDPGQGLRLIYYSQIVNDFQKGDIAEGYSVSREKKESFPLTVTSAQKNPTAFYLCASSRAGGSSYEQYFGPGTRLTVT.

The chain couples TRBV11-2 to TRBJ2-3; 9 bases align to TRBD2. This CDR3 comprises 16 residues. V was clipped by 0 bases and J by 4 bases; unmatched bases: 5. Germline V gene sequence: CDR1 SGHAT, CDR2 FQNNGV. CDR3 nucleotide sequence: TGTGCCAGCAGCTTAGATCTGGGACTAGCCGCAGATACGCAGTATTTT. This sequence encodes CASSLDLGLAADTQYF.

Regarding this clone: Other DNA sequences within the sample encode an identical CDR3. The chain employs TRBV2 and TRBJ1-2; 9 nucleotides align to TRBD1. V was clipped by 3 bases and J by 7 bases; unmatched bases: 3. CDR3 length: 13 residues. Per germline, CDR1 SNHLY and CDR2 FYNNEI. The CDR3 nucleotides read TGTGCCAGCAGTGAGGACAGGGGTGGTGGCTACACCTTC. Protein: CASSEDRGGGYTF.

This clone was seen more than once but under ten times. The chain recombines TRBV4-3 with TRBJ2-1; D gene ambiguous. CDR1 LGHNA and CDR2 YSLEER come from the germline V gene. The CDR3 extends over 16 amino acids. Trimming removed 0 bases from V and 6 bases from J, with 15 bases in between. The CDR3, as DNA: TGCGCCAGCAGCCAAGAAGGAGTGGCATCGGGCAATGAGCAGTTCTTC. Encoded protein: CASSQEGVASGNEQFF.

The CDR3 nucleotides are TGTGCCAGTAGTGCCCAGGCCGCAGCCAAAAACATTCAGTACTTC. It is translated as CASSAQAAAKNIQYF. This chain joins TRBV19 and TRBJ2-4; D uncertain. The CDR3 is 15 amino acids. Germline-derived CDR1 and CDR2 are LNHDA and SQIVND (reference sequence). V lost 5 bases to trimming and J lost 0 bases, with 11 bases between them.

This clone was observed a handful of times. The chain carries TRBV29-1 and TRBJ1-1; D may be TRBD1 (5 bases). The CDR3 extends over 11 amino acids. Germline V gene lookup returns CDR1 SQVTM and CDR2 ANQGSEA. This CDR3 is CRASGGTEAFF. In DNA, the CDR3 is TGCAGGGCCTCCGGGGGGACTGAAGCTTTCTTT.

For this clone: Other DNA sequences from this sample encode an identical CDR3 as well. The V and J genes are TRBV25-1 and TRBJ1-2, with a weak D call TRBD1 (5 bases). The CDR3 sequence is 13 residues long. Trimming took 3 bases from V and 5 from J, leaving 10 bases between them. CDR1 is MGHDK and CDR2 is SYGVNS in the germline V gene. The CDR3 DNA is TGTGCCAGCAGTGACGGGACCGCATATGGCTACACCTTC. Translating it yields CASSDGTAYGYTF.

The chain links TRBV19 to TRBJ2-4; D ambiguous. This CDR3 contains 12 residues. The germline V and J ends were trimmed by 2 bases and 5 bases, with 4 bases remaining between them. Germline lookup yields CDR1 LNHDA and CDR2 SQIVND (reference sequence). CDR3 sequence (DNA): TGTGCCAGTAGTATACACGAAAACATTCAGTACTTC. It yields the protein CASSIHENIQYF.

This clone has a handful of counts. The rearrangement links TRBV7-3 to TRBJ2-6, with a possible D match to TRBD1 (6 bases). Trimming took 5 bases from V and 11 from J, leaving 16 bases between them. CDR1 and CDR2 (germline): SGHTA, FQGTGA. The CDR3 has 14 residues. The CDR3 DNA follows: TGTGCCAGCAGCACAACCGGGACACCTCACGTCCTGACTTTC. As protein: CASSTTGTPHVLTF.

This sequence joins TRBV18 and TRBJ1-4, with D perhaps TRBD1 (6 bases). Germline CDR1 KGHSH, CDR2 LQKENI. The CDR3 runs 11 residues. V lost 4 bases, J lost 12 bases, and 9 bases lay in between. CDR3 loop: CASSLDRQLFF. CDR3 sequence (DNA): TGTGCCAGCTCACTTGACAGGCAACTGTTTTTT.

The CDR3 reads CASSGRGDTEAFF. Here the CDR3 DNA reads TGTGCCAGCAGCGGTAGGGGAGACACTGAAGCTTTCTTT. The V and J genes are TRBV6-5 and TRBJ1-1; weak D call: TRBD1 (5 bases). CDR1 and CDR2 (germline): MNHEY, SVGAGI. V lost 6 bases to trimming and J lost 3 bases, with 11 bases between them. The CDR3 is 13 amino acids.

This sequence joins TRBV9 and TRBJ1-2; tentatively, D is TRBD1 (5 bases). The V end lost 7 bases, the J end lost 8 bases, and 18 bases lay between the germline ends. CDR3 length: 13 residues. Germline V CDR1 and CDR2: SGDLS, YYNGEE. This chain's CDR3 is CASDEGRAGGYTF. CDR3 sequence (DNA): TGTGCCAGCGACGAGGGCAGGGCAGGAGGCTACACCTTC.

In this sample, this clone turned up a few times. This chain joins TRBV5-1 and TRBJ1-6; no definite D call. The CDR3 runs to 18 residues. Trimming removed 2 bases from V and 0 bases from J, with 15 bases in between. Germline values: CDR1 SGHRS, CDR2 YFSETQ. The CDR3 nucleotides are TGCGCCAGCAGCTTAGTTGGACGGACGAGCTCCTATAATTCACCCCTCCACTTT. Protein: CASSLVGRTSSYNSPLHF.

Comment on this clone: Other nucleotide sequences in the sample specify the same CDR3. V is TRBV29-1 and J is TRBJ2-7; the D gene could be TRBD1 or TRBD2 (5 bases each). Germline-derived CDR1 and CDR2 are SQVTM and ANQGSEA. CDR3 length: 12 amino acids. Trimming pared 7 bases from V and 0 bases from J, leaving 10 bases between. The CDR3 here is CSARDGSYEQYF. The CDR3 nucleotides are TGCAGCGCAAGGGACGGCTCCTACGAGCAGTACTTC.

This rearrangement joins TRBV19 to TRBJ2-5; TRBD1 might be the D (6 bases). The CDR3 sequence is 14 residues long. The V gene's germline CDR1 is LNHDA and CDR2 SQIVND (reference sequence). V was cut by 9 bases and J by 7 bases, with 21 bases left in between. The CDR3: CASRPPAGEGTQYF. CDR3 sequence (DNA): TGTGCCAGCCGACCACCCGCAGGGGAAGGGACCCAGTACTTC.

This clone came up a few times. The rearrangement links TRBV5-1 to TRBJ2-1, with 8 bases that match TRBD1. The germline gives CDR1 SGHRS, CDR2 YFSETQ. V lost 0 bases, J lost 14 bases, and 7 bases stayed unmatched. The CDR3 consists of 13 residues. CDR3 amino acids: CASSLAEGQGKFF. Written as DNA, the CDR3 is TGCGCCAGCAGCTTGGCCGAAGGACAGGGAAAGTTCTTC.

The chain joins TRBV7-9 to TRBJ1-5, with D perhaps matching TRBD1 (6 bases). V was trimmed by 6 bases and J by 0 bases, leaving 12 bases between them. The CDR3 has 15 amino acids. Germline V lookup: CDR1 SEHNR, CDR2 FQNEAQ (reference sequence). This CDR3 is CASRSTGYSNQPQHF. DNA of the CDR3: TGTGCCAGCAGGTCGACAGGTTATAGCAATCAGCCCCAGCATTTT.

V usage is TRBV5-4 and J usage is TRBJ2-5; 11 bases fit TRBD1. This CDR3 region has 15 residues. After removal of 2 bases from V and 9 bases from J, the junction contained 9 bases not matched to a gene. CDR1 is SGHNT, CDR2 YYREEE, per germline (reference sequence). Here the CDR3 DNA reads TGTGCCAGCAGCTTCCGGGACAGGGGGAAAGGGGCCCAGTACTTC. This translates into CASSFRDRGKGAQYF.

The gene calls are TRBV2 and TRBJ1-6; maybe TRBD1 (5 bases). V lost 7 bases and J lost 5, with 12 bases in between. Germline loops: CDR1 SNHLY, CDR2 FYNNEI. This CDR3 is 14 amino acids long. The CDR3 loop is CASTDSPDNSPLHF. The CDR3 DNA reads as TGTGCCAGCACCGACAGCCCCGATAATTCACCCCTCCACTTT.

V usage is TRBV7-2 and J usage is TRBJ2-7, with D unresolved. The CDR3 covers 14 residues. Germline lookup yields CDR1 SGHTA and CDR2 FQGNSA. V dropped 1 base and J dropped 3 bases, with 10 bases sitting between them. CDR3 in DNA: TGTGCCAGCAGCTTAGTCGTTTGGGGCTACGAGCAGTACTTC. The encoded protein is CASSLVVWGYEQYF. Complete variable domain (other parts from reference TRBV7-2 and TRBJ2-7): GAGVSQSPSNKVTEKGKDVELRCDPISGHTALYWYRQSLGQGLEFLIYFQGNSAPDKSGLPSDRFSAERTGGSVSTLTIQRTQQEDSAVYLCASSLVVWGYEQYFGPGTRLTVT.

The chain uses TRBV9 and TRBJ1-2; 9 bases line up with TRBD1. J lost 6 bases, V lost 5 bases, and 8 bases had no gene match. CDR3 size: 14 residues. Germline lookup yields CDR1 SGDLS and CDR2 YYNGEE. CDR3 region: CASSPTGTGNGYTF. Written as DNA, the CDR3 is TGTGCCAGCAGTCCGACCGGGACAGGGAATGGCTACACCTTC.

This clone turned up a few times. V and J are TRBV4-2 and TRBJ2-1, with TRBD2 matching over 8 bases. Germline V gene sequence: CDR1 LGHNA, CDR2 YNFKEQ. J was trimmed by 7 bases and V by 6 bases; bases with no gene match: 5. The CDR3 sequence is 13 residues long. The CDR3 loop reads CASRRTSQNEQFF. CDR3 DNA: TGTGCCAGCAGACGGACTAGCCAGAATGAGCAGTTCTTC.

This chain connects TRBV7-3 to TRBJ2-1, with D possibly being TRBD1 (5 bases). The CDR3 is made up of 13 amino acids. Germline values: CDR1 SGHTA, CDR2 FQGTGA. V shed 5 bases and J shed 6 bases, with 11 bases lying between them. For the CDR3, the DNA is TGTGCCAGCAGCACGAGACAGCTCAATGAGCAGTTCTTC. Amino acid sequence: CASSTRQLNEQFF. Filled out from reference TRBV7-3 and TRBJ2-1, the complete variable domain reads GAGVSQTPSNKVTEKGKYVELRCDPISGHTALYWYRQSLGQGPEFLIYFQGTGAADDSGLPNDRFFAVRPEGSVSTLKIQRTERGDSAVYLCASSTRQLNEQFFGPGTRLTVL.

This clone has a handful of counts. The DNA for the CDR3 is TGTGCCAGCAGTTACGAGAGAGGGGAGCTGTTTTTT. Translated, it gives CASSYERGELFF. V usage is TRBV6-6 and J usage is TRBJ2-2; D remains ambiguous. Germline V gene data show CDR1 as MNHNY and CDR2 as SVGAGI (reference sequence). The V end lost 2 bases, the J end lost 8 bases, and 6 bases lay between the germline ends. The CDR3 covers 12 residues.

This chain connects TRBV25-1 to TRBJ2-3; 9 nucleotides match TRBD1. This CDR3 comprises 15 residues. V lost 4 bases to trimming and J lost 7 bases; unmatched junction nucleotides: 9. Germline-derived CDR1 and CDR2 are MGHDK and SYGVNS. CDR3 DNA: TGTGCCAGCAGTGTGACAGGGGGGATGAGGAATACGCAGTATTTT. It translates to CASSVTGGMRNTQYF. The complete variable domain, with remaining parts taken from reference TRBV25-1 and TRBJ2-3, reads EADIYQTPRYLVIGTGKKITLECSQTMGHDKMYWYQQDPGMELHLIHYSYGVNSTEKGDLSSESTVSRIRTEHFPLTLESARPSHTSQYLCASSVTGGMRNTQYFGPGTRLTVL.

This clone has just a few counts. This chain joins TRBV27 and TRBJ2-5; D is uncertain. V was trimmed by 2 bases and J by 1 base, leaving 14 bases between them. This CDR3 spans 16 amino acids. Germline loops: CDR1 MNHEY, CDR2 SMNVEV (reference sequence). CDR3 sequence reads: CASSLGKTRPQETQYF. In DNA form, the CDR3 reads TGTGCCAGCAGTTTAGGGAAGACGCGTCCCCAAGAGACCCAGTACTTC.

This clone was picked up a small number of times. The CDR3 protein is CASSPRNYGYTF. DNA of the CDR3: TGTGCCAGCAGCCCTCGGAACTATGGCTACACCTTC. The V and J genes are TRBV7-9 and TRBJ1-2, with D unclear. In germline, CDR1 is SEHNR, CDR2 FQNEAQ (reference sequence). Trimming stripped 5 bases from V and 2 bases from J, with 6 bases between. The length of the CDR3 is 12 residues.